These 28 T cell receptor beta chains were all obtained from the same sample, sequenced in a study of blood T cells in healthy people across ages. A sample-barcoded 5' primer and a J-beta primer mix were used in a second PCR of roughly 7 to 12 cycles. Each CDR3 protein gets one entry after TCRdb re-called the 5' RACE reads with MiXCR. Seen here are about 1 million distinct CDR3 sequences, under 55% observed once, and the top ten hold 15% to 20%. The source material was blood. The receptor source for this set is an older woman in good health.

CDR3: CASSPGGQGAIEQFF. The CDR3 DNA follows: TGTGCCAGCTCACCTGGCGGACAGGGGGCTATTGAGCAGTTCTTC. The chain links TRBV18 to TRBJ2-1, with TRBD1 matching over 11 bases. The CDR3 totals 15 residues. Losses at the gene ends were 3 bases for V and 9 bases for J; bases not matched to a gene: 7. Germline loops: CDR1 KGHSH, CDR2 LQKENI.

The rearrangement joins TRBV5-1 to TRBJ2-3, with 7 bases lining up with TRBD1. The J segment lost 4 bases and the V segment lost 4 bases, leaving 9 bases of the junction unmatched. Germline CDR1 SGHRS, CDR2 YFSETQ. The length of the CDR3 is 15 residues. This CDR3 reads CASSRDRQGADTQYF. In DNA form, the CDR3 reads TGCGCCAGCAGCCGGGATAGACAGGGAGCAGATACGCAGTATTTT.

The chain combines TRBV6-5 with TRBJ1-6; D is unresolved. CDR3 length equals 16 residues. V was clipped by 0 bases and J by 8 bases, with 14 bases between them. The germline gives CDR1 MNHEY, CDR2 SVGAGI. Here the CDR3 reads CASSYSGRVRDSPLHF. In DNA, the CDR3 is TGTGCCAGCAGTTACTCAGGGAGGGTTCGGGATTCACCCCTCCACTTT.

The chain uses TRBV7-9 and TRBJ2-7; 11 nucleotides line up with TRBD2. The J segment lost 6 bases and the V segment lost 4 bases, leaving 8 bases of the junction unmatched. Germline V CDR1 and CDR2: SEHNR, FQNEAQ (reference sequence). The CDR3 is 15 amino acids. The CDR3 bases are TGTGCCAGCAGCTCACGGACTAGCGGGTCGGGCGAGCAGTACTTC. Its protein is CASSSRTSGSGEQYF. Filled out from reference TRBV7-9 and TRBJ2-7, the complete variable domain reads DTGVSQNPRHKITKRGQNVTFRCDPISEHNRLYWYRQTLGQGPEFLTYFQNEAQLEKSRLLSDRFSAERPKGSFSTLEIQRTEQGDSAMYLCASSSRTSGSGEQYFGPGTRLTVT.

In this sample, this clonotype turned up once. Sequence at one end of the junction differs from germline and may be a read error. In DNA, the CDR3 is TGTGCCGGGAGTGTAGACAGCGGGCAGTACTTC. It specifies CAGSVDSGQYF. The rearrangement uses TRBV30 and TRBJ2-5; perhaps TRBD2 as D (6 bases). Germline V gene data show CDR1 as GTSNPN and CDR2 as SVGIG (reference sequence). This CDR3 contains 11 residues.

The rearrangement uses TRBV12-3 or TRBV12-4 and TRBJ2-7; D unclear. The J call may be incorrect, as the DNA end agrees better with TRBJ2-5. This CDR3 spans 13 amino acids. The CDR3: CASSRGPRETQYF. CDR3 bases: TGTGCCAGCAGCCGAGGACCTCGGGAGACCCAGTACTTC.

This clonotype appeared once. This chain connects TRBV18 to TRBJ2-1, with TRBD2 identical over 8 bases. Losses at the gene ends were 5 bases for V and 4 bases for J; bases not matched to a gene: 7. This CDR3 contains 15 residues. CDR1 KGHSH and CDR2 LQKENI come from the germline V gene. CDR3 in amino acids: CASSGSGSDYNEQFF. CDR3 sequence (DNA): TGTGCCAGCTCAGGAAGCGGGAGCGATTACAATGAGCAGTTCTTC.

This clonotype was seen ten or more times. The chain has TRBV10-3 and TRBJ2-1, with TRBD2 matching over 10 bases. Germline lookup yields CDR1 ENHRY and CDR2 SYGVKD. After removal of 10 bases from V and 9 bases from J, the junction contained 9 bases not matched to a gene. CDR3 size: 13 residues. The CDR3 sequence: CATLAGGSGEQFF. The DNA for the CDR3 is TGTGCCACCTTAGCGGGAGGCTCAGGTGAGCAGTTCTTC.

This rearrangement joins TRBV5-4 to TRBJ2-4; TRBD1 matches 7 bases. With the DNA end fitting TRBJ2-5 better, the J assignment may be wrong. Per germline, CDR1 SGHNT and CDR2 YYREEE (reference sequence). The CDR3 contains 15 residues. CDR3 sequence reads: CASSAGRQGRETQYF. DNA for the CDR3: TGTGCCAGCAGCGCTGGCAGACAGGGACGAGAGACCCAGTACTTC.

The chain has TRBV28 and TRBJ1-4; a weak D match, TRBD1 (6 bases). The germline gives CDR1 MDHEN, CDR2 SYDVKM. CDR3 length equals 16 residues. Trimming shortened V by 5 bases and J by 5 bases, and 18 bases separated the two germline ends. As DNA, the CDR3 is TGTGCCAGCAGTCCCATCAATACAGGGATGAATGAAAAACTGTTTTTT. Residues: CASSPINTGMNEKLFF.

The chain uses TRBV12-3 or TRBV12-4 and TRBJ1-5; D is unclear. The length of the CDR3 is 12 residues. V was pared by 2 bases and J by 9 bases, with 8 bases between. The CDR3 region has the DNA TGTGCCAGCAGTTTAACGGGCTGGCCCCAGCATTTT. This encodes CASSLTGWPQHF.

In its sample, this clonotype was seen a few times. V and J are TRBV12-3 or TRBV12-4 and TRBJ2-5; TRBD2 matches at 11 bases. This CDR3 contains 15 residues. V lost 4 bases and J lost 5; bases outside the gene matches: 6. The CDR3 spells CASSSTSGSRETQYF. In nucleotides, the CDR3 is TGTGCCAGCAGTTCCACTAGCGGGAGTCGCGAGACCCAGTACTTC.

The chain couples TRBV29-1 to TRBJ1-1, with 8 bases aligning to TRBD1. The CDR3 contains 13 residues. Germline CDR1 is SQVTM and CDR2 is ANQGSEA. The V and J ends lost 4 bases and 5 bases, in that order; junction bases with no gene match: 6. The CDR3 loop is CSVAGGVGTEAFF. DNA for the CDR3: TGCAGCGTTGCAGGGGGCGTCGGGACTGAAGCTTTCTTT.

The CDR3: CASSRGSTQQPQHF. The CDR3 region has the DNA TGTGCCAGCAGTCGGGGTTCCACCCAGCAGCCCCAGCATTTT. The chain couples TRBV12-3 or TRBV12-4 to TRBJ1-5; no clear D. Trimming took 5 bases from V and 7 from J, leaving 15 bases between them. The CDR3 consists of 14 residues.

The CDR3 loop is CASSLSSTSRETQYF. Here the CDR3 DNA reads TGCGCCAGCAGCCTTTCCTCGACTAGCCGGGAGACCCAGTACTTC. The V and J genes are TRBV5-1 and TRBJ2-7; the match to TRBD2 covers 7 bases. The tail of the sequence fits TRBJ2-5 better, so the J call may be wrong. The CDR3 sequence is 15 residues long. Germline values: CDR1 SGHRS, CDR2 YFSETQ.

This chain uses TRBV6-5 with TRBJ2-6; D gene ambiguous. Germline-derived CDR1 and CDR2 are MNHEY and SVGAGI. This CDR3 is 15 amino acids long. The germline V and J ends were trimmed by 6 bases and 4 bases, with 13 bases remaining between them. The CDR3 is CASRTLGNGANVLTF. DNA of the CDR3: TGTGCCAGCAGGACGCTTGGGAACGGGGCCAACGTCCTGACTTTC.

The chain combines TRBV7-9 with TRBJ2-5; D is possibly TRBD1 (6 bases). V lost 5 bases and J lost 3, with 16 bases in between. The CDR3 length is 15 residues. The germline CDR1 and CDR2 sequences are SEHNR and FQNEAQ (reference sequence). The CDR3 reads CASSATGSKEETQYF. CDR3 in DNA: TGTGCCAGCAGCGCTACAGGGAGTAAGGAAGAGACCCAGTACTTC.

CDR3 sequence: CASSRQEPGGREKLFF. The CDR3 DNA is TGTGCCAGCAGCCGTCAGGAACCAGGGGGTCGTGAAAAACTGTTTTTT. The rearrangement links TRBV5-6 to TRBJ1-4; TRBD1 aligns across 7 bases. The V and J ends lost 4 bases and 7 bases, in that order; junction bases with no gene match: 13. This CDR3 is 16 amino acids long. Germline assignment: CDR1 SGHDT and CDR2 YYEEEE.

This clonotype appeared a few times. The chain employs TRBV21-1 and TRBJ2-7; the table calls TRBD1, which could not be checked here. TRBV21-1 is shown as a pseudogene. The CDR3 consists of 15 residues. The CDR3 loop is CASSTRTGNSYEQYF. The CDR3 nucleotides are TGTGCCAGCAGCACTAGGACAGGGAACTCCTACGAGCAGTACTTC.

The chain uses TRBV20-1 and TRBJ2-7, with a tentative D call TRBD2 (5 bases). CDR1 is DFQATT, CDR2 SNEGSKA, per germline (reference sequence). V was shortened by 3 bases and J by 3 bases, with 12 bases between the two germline ends. CDR3 length equals 13 residues. CDR3 coding DNA: TGCAGTGCTAGTCCTCTAGCTGGCTACGAGCAGTACTTC. This codes for CSASPLAGYEQYF.

The chain has TRBV5-6 and TRBJ2-3, with D perhaps matching TRBD1 or TRBD2 (6 bases each). The ends were cut back, 2 bases at V and 6 bases at J, with 10 bases in the middle. CDR3 size: 13 residues. Germline assignment: CDR1 SGHDT and CDR2 YYEEEE. Here the CDR3 reads CASSFPGGDTQYF. DNA for the CDR3: TGTGCCAGCAGCTTCCCCGGGGGCGATACGCAGTATTTT.

The V call is TRBV10-3, the J call TRBJ2-4, with D tentatively TRBD2 (5 bases). CDR1 is ENHRY and CDR2 is SYGVKD in the germline V gene. The V and J ends lost 3 bases and 4 bases respectively, with 13 bases between them. The CDR3 totals 15 residues. The CDR3 DNA sequence: TGTGCCATCAGTGATGTTGAGGGCCCAAAAAACATTCAGTACTTC. Encoded protein: CAISDVEGPKNIQYF.

This clonotype was detected ten times or more. The chain employs TRBV6-2 or TRBV6-3 and TRBJ2-3, with a tentative D call TRBD1 (5 bases). This CDR3 is built from 16 residues. CDR1 and CDR2 (germline): MNHEY, SVGEGT. The V and J ends lost 6 bases and 5 bases respectively, with 21 bases between them. In DNA form, the CDR3 reads TGTGCCAGCAGATTAACCCCGACAGAGTATAGAGATACGCAGTATTTT. Its translation: CASRLTPTEYRDTQYF.

This clonotype was picked up a small number of times. V gene TRBV5-1 combines with J gene TRBJ2-5; no reliable D call. The V end was cut by 1 base, the J end by 1 base, with 8 bases between. Germline loops: CDR1 SGHRS, CDR2 YFSETQ. The CDR3 runs to 14 residues. The CDR3 loop is CASSLWNAQETQYF. The CDR3 nucleotides are TGCGCCAGCAGCTTGTGGAACGCCCAAGAGACCCAGTACTTC.

In its sample, this clonotype was seen a few times. This chain uses TRBV10-3 with TRBJ2-1, with D maybe TRBD1 (6 bases). Between the trimmed V and J ends, which lost 2 bases and 5 bases, there was a span of 10 bases. The CDR3 consists of 14 residues. Germline CDR1 and CDR2: ENHRY and SYGVKD. The CDR3, as DNA: TGTGCCATCAGTGAGAAGGGACATAACAATGAGCAGTTCTTC. This encodes CAISEKGHNNEQFF.

This chain joins TRBV7-9 and TRBJ2-1; no definite D call. CDR1 SEHNR and CDR2 FQNEAQ come from the germline V gene (reference sequence). V was shortened by 7 bases and J by 4 bases, with 17 bases between the two germline ends. The CDR3 sequence is 15 residues long. CDR3 coding DNA: TGTGCCAGCACCCCCGTTGGGGATCATTACAATGAGCAGTTCTTC. It encodes CASTPVGDHYNEQFF.

The DNA for the CDR3 is TGTGCCAGCAGGATACGACTGGTGGCCTACAATGAGCAGTACTTC. It codes for CASRIRLVAYNEQYF. J is TRBJ2-5 and V is TRBV27; no clear D gene. Germline assignment: CDR1 MNHEY and CDR2 SMNVEV (reference sequence). V was shortened by 6 bases and J by 11 bases, with 25 bases between the two germline ends. The CDR3 covers 15 residues.

The chain is built from TRBV6-5 and TRBJ2-5, with D perhaps being TRBD1 or TRBD2 (6 bases each). V lost 4 bases and J lost 4, with 16 bases in between. Germline V gene sequence: CDR1 MNHEY, CDR2 SVGAGI. CDR3 length: 15 amino acids. CDR3 in DNA: TGTGCCAGCAGTTCATGGGGGGCGAAGGGAGAGACCCAGTACTTC. Its protein is CASSSWGAKGETQYF.